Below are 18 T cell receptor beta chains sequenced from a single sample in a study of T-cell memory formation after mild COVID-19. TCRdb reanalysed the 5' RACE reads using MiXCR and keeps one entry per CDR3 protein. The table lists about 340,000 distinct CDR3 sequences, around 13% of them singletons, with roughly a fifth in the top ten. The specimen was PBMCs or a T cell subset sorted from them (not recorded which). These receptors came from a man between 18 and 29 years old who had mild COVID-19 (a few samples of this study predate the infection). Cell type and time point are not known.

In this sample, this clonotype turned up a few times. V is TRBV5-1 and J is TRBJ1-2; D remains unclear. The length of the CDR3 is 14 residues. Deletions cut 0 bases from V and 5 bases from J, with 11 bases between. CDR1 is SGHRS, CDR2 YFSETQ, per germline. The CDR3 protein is CASSLAPEFYGYTF. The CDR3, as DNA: TGCGCCAGCAGCTTGGCCCCGGAATTTTATGGCTACACCTTC.

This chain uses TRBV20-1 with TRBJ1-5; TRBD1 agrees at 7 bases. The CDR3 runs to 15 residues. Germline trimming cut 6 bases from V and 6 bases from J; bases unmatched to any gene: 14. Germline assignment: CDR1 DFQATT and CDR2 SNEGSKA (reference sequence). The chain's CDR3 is CSAPDREEEGQPQHF. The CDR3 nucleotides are TGCAGTGCCCCCGACAGGGAAGAGGAAGGTCAGCCCCAGCATTTT.

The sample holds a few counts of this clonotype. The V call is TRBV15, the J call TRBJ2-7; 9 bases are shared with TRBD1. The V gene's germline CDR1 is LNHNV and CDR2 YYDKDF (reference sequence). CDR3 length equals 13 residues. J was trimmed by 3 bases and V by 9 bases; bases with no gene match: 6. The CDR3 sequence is CATSPGQGYEQYF. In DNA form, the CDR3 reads TGTGCCACATCTCCGGGACAGGGCTACGAGCAGTACTTC.

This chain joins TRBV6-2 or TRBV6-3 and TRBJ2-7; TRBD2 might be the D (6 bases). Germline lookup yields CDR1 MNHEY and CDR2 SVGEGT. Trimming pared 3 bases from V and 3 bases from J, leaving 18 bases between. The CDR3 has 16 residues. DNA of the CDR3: TGTGCCAGCAGTTATCCCGCGGGGTTGGGTTACTACGAGCAGTACTTC. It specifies CASSYPAGLGYYEQYF.

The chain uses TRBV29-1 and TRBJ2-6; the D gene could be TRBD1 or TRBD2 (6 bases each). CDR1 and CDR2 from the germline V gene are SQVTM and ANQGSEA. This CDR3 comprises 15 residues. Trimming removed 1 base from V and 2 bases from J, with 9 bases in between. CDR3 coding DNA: TGCAGCGTTGAAGTAGGGGGGACTGGGGCCAACGTCCTGACTTTC. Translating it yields CSVEVGGTGANVLTF.

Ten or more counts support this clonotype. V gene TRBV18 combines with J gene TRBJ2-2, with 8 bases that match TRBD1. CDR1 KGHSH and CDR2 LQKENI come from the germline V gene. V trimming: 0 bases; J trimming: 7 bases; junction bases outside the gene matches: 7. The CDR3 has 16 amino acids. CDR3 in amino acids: CASSPPDRALIGELFF. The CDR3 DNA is TGTGCCAGCTCACCACCGGACAGGGCATTAATCGGGGAGCTGTTTTTT.

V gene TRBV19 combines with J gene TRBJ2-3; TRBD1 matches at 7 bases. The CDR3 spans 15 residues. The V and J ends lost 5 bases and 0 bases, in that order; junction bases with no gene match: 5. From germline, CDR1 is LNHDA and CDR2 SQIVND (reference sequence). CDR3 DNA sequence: TGTGCCAGTAGTGAAGGACAGGATAGCACAGATACGCAGTATTTT. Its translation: CASSEGQDSTDTQYF.

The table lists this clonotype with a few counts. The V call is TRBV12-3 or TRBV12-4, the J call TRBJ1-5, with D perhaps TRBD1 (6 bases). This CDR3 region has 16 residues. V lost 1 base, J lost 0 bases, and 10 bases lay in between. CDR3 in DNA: TGTGCCAGCAGTTTAGGTAACAGGGATAGCAATCAGCCCCAGCATTTT. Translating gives CASSLGNRDSNQPQHF.

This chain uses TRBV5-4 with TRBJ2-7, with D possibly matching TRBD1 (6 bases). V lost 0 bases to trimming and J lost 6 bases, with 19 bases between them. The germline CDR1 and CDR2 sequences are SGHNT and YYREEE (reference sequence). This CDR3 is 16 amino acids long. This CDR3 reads CASSLGGQLGAGEQYV. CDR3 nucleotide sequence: TGTGCCAGCAGCTTGGGAGGACAGTTAGGAGCCGGCGAGCAGTACGTC.

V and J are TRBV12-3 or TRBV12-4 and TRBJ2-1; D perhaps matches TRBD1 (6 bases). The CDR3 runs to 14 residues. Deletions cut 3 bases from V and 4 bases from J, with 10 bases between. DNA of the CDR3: TGTGCCAGCAGTTTGCGGACAGAATACAATGAGCAGTTCTTC. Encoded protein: CASSLRTEYNEQFF.

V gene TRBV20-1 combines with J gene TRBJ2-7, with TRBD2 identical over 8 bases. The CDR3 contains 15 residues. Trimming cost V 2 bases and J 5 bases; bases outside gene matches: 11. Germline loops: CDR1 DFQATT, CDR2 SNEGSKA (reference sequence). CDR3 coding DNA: TGCAGTGCTAGACGATCTTCCGGGGGGGATAACGAGCAGTACTTC. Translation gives CSARRSSGGDNEQYF.

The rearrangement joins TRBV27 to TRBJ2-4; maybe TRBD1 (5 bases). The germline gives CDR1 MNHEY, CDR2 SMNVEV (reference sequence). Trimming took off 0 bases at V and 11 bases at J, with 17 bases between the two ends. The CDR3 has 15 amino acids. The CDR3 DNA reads TGTGCCAGCAGTTTATCGTCCCGTGGCAGGGCGGTTCAGTACTTC. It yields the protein CASSLSSRGRAVQYF.

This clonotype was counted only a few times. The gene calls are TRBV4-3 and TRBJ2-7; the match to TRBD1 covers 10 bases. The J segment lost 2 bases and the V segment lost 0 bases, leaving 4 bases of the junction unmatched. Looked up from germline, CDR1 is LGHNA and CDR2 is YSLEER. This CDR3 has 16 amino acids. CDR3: CASSQEPGQGTYEQYF. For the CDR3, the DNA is TGCGCCAGCAGCCAAGAACCGGGACAGGGGACCTACGAGCAGTACTTC.

CDR3 sequence (DNA): TGTGCCAGCAGTTATCCAGCGGGGGGGGAAGAGACCCAGTACTTC. Translating it yields CASSYPAGGEETQYF. The chain has TRBV6-2 or TRBV6-3 and TRBJ2-5, with 10 nucleotides matching TRBD2. The CDR3 runs 15 residues. Germline-derived CDR1 and CDR2 are MNHEY and SVGEGT. Trimming cost V 3 bases and J 3 bases; bases outside gene matches: 4.

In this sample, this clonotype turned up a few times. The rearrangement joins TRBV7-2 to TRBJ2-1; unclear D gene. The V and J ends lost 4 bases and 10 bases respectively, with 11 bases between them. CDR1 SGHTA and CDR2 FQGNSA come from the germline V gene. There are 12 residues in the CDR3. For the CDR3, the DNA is TGTGCCAGCAGCTCAGCATCGCGGGAGCAGTTCTTC. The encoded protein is CASSSASREQFF.

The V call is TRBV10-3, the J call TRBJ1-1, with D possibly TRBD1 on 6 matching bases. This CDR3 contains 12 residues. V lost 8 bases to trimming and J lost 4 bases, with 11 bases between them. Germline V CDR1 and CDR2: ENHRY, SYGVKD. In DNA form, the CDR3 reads TGTGCCATCCGTGGGGGCGGCACTGAAGCTTTCTTT. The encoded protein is CAIRGGGTEAFF.

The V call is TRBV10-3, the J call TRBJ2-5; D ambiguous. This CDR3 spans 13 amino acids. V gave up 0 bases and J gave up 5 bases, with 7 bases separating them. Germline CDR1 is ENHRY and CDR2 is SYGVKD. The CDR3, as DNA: TGTGCCATCAGTGAGTCGAGGCCGGAGACCCAGTACTTC. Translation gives CAISESRPETQYF.

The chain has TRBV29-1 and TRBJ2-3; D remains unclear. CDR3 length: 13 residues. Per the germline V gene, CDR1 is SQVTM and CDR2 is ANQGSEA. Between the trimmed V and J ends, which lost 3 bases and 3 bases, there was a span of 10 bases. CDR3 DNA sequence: TGCAGCGTTGAGGAAGGGTGGACAGATACGCAGTATTTT. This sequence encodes CSVEEGWTDTQYF.